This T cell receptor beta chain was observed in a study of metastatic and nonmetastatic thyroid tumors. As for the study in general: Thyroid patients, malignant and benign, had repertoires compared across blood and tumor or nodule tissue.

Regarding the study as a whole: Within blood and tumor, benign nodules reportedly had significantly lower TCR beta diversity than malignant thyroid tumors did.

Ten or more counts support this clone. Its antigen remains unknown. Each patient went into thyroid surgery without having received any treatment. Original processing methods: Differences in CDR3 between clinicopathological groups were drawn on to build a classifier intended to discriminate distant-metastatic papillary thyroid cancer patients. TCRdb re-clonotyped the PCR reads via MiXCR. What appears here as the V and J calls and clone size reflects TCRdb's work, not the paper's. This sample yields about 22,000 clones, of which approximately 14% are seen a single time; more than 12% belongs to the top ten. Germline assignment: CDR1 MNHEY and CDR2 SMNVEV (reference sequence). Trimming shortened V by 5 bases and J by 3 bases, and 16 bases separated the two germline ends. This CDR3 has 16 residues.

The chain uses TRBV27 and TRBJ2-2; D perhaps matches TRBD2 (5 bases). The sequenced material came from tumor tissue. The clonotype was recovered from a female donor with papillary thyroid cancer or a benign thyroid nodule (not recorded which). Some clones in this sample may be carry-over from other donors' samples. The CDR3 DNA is TGTGCCAGCAGTCCTCAGAGGGCAGCGGACACCGGGGAGCTGTTTTTT. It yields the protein CASSPQRAADTGELFF.